These 17 T cell receptor beta chains were sequenced from one sample in a study of blood T cells in healthy people across ages. Primers used in a second PCR of about 6 to 11 cycles were a sample-barcoded 5' primer and a J-beta primer mix. In TCRdb, the 5' RACE reads were re-called with MiXCR into one record per CDR3 protein. The sample gives about 730,000 distinct CDR3 sequences, more than 40% of which show up once; 20% to 25% is in the top ten. The sequencing sample was made of blood. These receptors were collected from a woman aged 55-70 years in good health.

The chain links TRBV20-1 to TRBJ2-7, with 7 bases fitting TRBD1. Germline V gene lookup returns CDR1 DFQATT and CDR2 SNEGSKA (reference sequence). The length of the CDR3 is 14 residues. V dropped 6 bases and J dropped 0; count of bases not matched to a gene: 8. CDR3 nucleotide sequence: TGCAGTGCCTCGGGACAGCCATTCTCCTACGAGCAGTACTTC. It is translated as CSASGQPFSYEQYF.

The V gene is TRBV12-3 or TRBV12-4, the J gene TRBJ2-6; 8 nucleotides align to TRBD2. This CDR3 is built from 17 residues. The J segment lost 2 bases and the V segment lost 5 bases, leaving 8 bases of the junction unmatched. The CDR3 protein is CASSTRGGSTGANVLTF. The CDR3 DNA reads as TGTGCCAGCAGTACTCGGGGGGGCTCCACTGGGGCCAACGTCCTGACTTTC.

The V and J genes are TRBV2 and TRBJ1-2, with D possibly TRBD1 on 5 matching bases. Trimming took 2 bases from V and 8 from J, leaving 12 bases between them. The CDR3 is 13 amino acids. The germline gives CDR1 SNHLY, CDR2 FYNNEI. CDR3 coding DNA: TGTGCCAGCAGTGAAAGAGACAGACGGGGCTACACCTTC. Translated: CASSERDRRGYTF.

Only a few counts were recorded for this clonotype. J is TRBJ2-4 and V is TRBV7-8; D uncertain. CDR1 is SGHVS and CDR2 is FQNEAQ in the germline V gene. The length of the CDR3 is 15 residues. The V end was cut by 0 bases, the J end by 1 base, with 7 bases between. In DNA, the CDR3 is TGTGCCAGCAGCTTAGCCTTTAGGGCCAAAAACATTCAGTACTTC. It is translated as CASSLAFRAKNIQYF. The full variable domain, rest sourced from reference TRBV7-8 and TRBJ2-4, is GAGVSQSPRYKVAKRGQDVALRCDPISGHVSLFWYQQALGQGPEFLTYFQNEAQLDKSGLPSDRFFAERPEGSVSTLKIQRTQQEDSAVYLCASSLAFRAKNIQYFGAGTRLSVL.

This clonotype appeared many times. The chain joins TRBV5-1 to TRBJ2-1; 9 bases agree with TRBD2. Germline V gene data show CDR1 as SGHRS and CDR2 as YFSETQ. The CDR3 covers 14 residues. V trimming: 7 bases; J trimming: 8 bases; junction bases outside the gene matches: 10. CDR3 sequence: CASRGLAGYDEQFF. The CDR3 coding sequence is TGCGCCAGCCGCGGGCTAGCGGGGTACGATGAGCAGTTCTTC.

Worth noting for this clonotype: A much larger clone is a single base away; this may be a read error. J is TRBJ1-1 and V is TRBV12-3 or TRBV12-4; 9 positions agree with TRBD1. This CDR3 is 16 amino acids long. CDR3 in amino acids: CASSPISGQGDTGAFF. The DNA of the CDR3 is TGTGCCAGCAGTCCGATCTCGGGACAGGGTGACACTGGAGCTTTCTTT.

The genes are TRBV5-8 and TRBJ2-5; D is tentatively TRBD1 or TRBD2 (5 bases each). Trimming removed 1 base from V and 1 base from J, with 14 bases in between. Germline CDR1 and CDR2: SGHTS and YDEGEE. The CDR3 length is 16 residues. The CDR3 loop is CASSLPGRAVQETQYF. The CDR3 nucleotides read TGTGCCAGCAGCTTGCCGGGACGAGCGGTCCAAGAGACCCAGTACTTC. Full variable domain (missing parts from reference TRBV5-8 and TRBJ2-5): EAGVTQSPTHLIKTRGQQATLRCSPISGHTSVYWYQQALGLGLQFLLWYDEGEERNRGNFPPRFSGRQFPNYSSELNVNALELEDSALYLCASSLPGRAVQETQYFGPGTRLLVL.

With regard to this clonotype: A single base separates this from a much larger clone, so it may be a read error. J is TRBJ2-3 and V is TRBV29-1; D uncertain. Germline lookup yields CDR1 SQVTM and CDR2 ANQGSEA. This CDR3 spans 10 amino acids. The CDR3 is CSVDTDTLYF. In DNA, the CDR3 is TGCAGCGTTGACACAGATACGCTGTATTTT.

J is TRBJ1-2 and V is TRBV4-3; D is possibly TRBD1 (5 bases). The CDR3 covers 19 residues. CDR1 and CDR2 (germline): LGHNA, YSLEER. V was clipped by 0 bases and J by 1 base, with 21 bases between them. The CDR3 DNA sequence: TGCGCCAGCAGCCAAGATCTCGGAGACGGCGGGGGTCATAACTATGGCTACACCTTC. Encoded protein: CASSQDLGDGGGHNYGYTF.

The chain joins TRBV27 to TRBJ2-2; tentative D call: TRBD1 (5 bases). Trimming took off 0 bases at V and 7 bases at J, with 9 bases between the two ends. The V gene's germline CDR1 is MNHEY and CDR2 SMNVEV (reference sequence). This CDR3 comprises 14 residues. The CDR3 bases are TGTGCCAGCAGTTTATCCGCAGGGTTCGGGGAGCTGTTTTTT. As protein: CASSLSAGFGELFF.

This clonotype showed up many times. The chain recombines TRBV7-9 with TRBJ2-1, with 10 bases matching TRBD2. The junction had 8 bases not matched to a gene; V was cut back by 4 bases and J by 5 bases. Germline CDR1 is SEHNR and CDR2 is FQNEAQ (reference sequence). This CDR3 is built from 16 residues. DNA of the CDR3: TGTGCCAGCAGCTACCTGGGGACTAGCGTGAACAATGAGCAGTTCTTC. Residues: CASSYLGTSVNNEQFF.

The gene calls are TRBV6-6 and TRBJ2-5, with D tentatively TRBD2 (5 bases). Per germline, CDR1 MNHNY and CDR2 SVGAGI (reference sequence). Trimming removed 2 bases at V and 4 bases at J, with 8 bases between. The CDR3 runs 13 residues. Here the CDR3 reads CASSYGLAETQYF. The CDR3 bases are TGTGCCAGCAGTTACGGTCTAGCAGAGACCCAGTACTTC.

This clonotype showed up just a few times. The rearrangement links TRBV3-1 to TRBJ2-7; TRBD1 matches 9 bases. With V trimmed by 0 bases and J by 4 bases, 13 bases remained unmatched. The CDR3 runs to 18 residues. Germline V lookup: CDR1 LGHDT, CDR2 YNNKEL (reference sequence). CDR3 bases: TGTGCCAGCAGCCAAGATTCTGTGGGACAGGGTGTCCCTTACGAGCAGTACTTC. Amino acid sequence: CASSQDSVGQGVPYEQYF.

This clonotype was recorded a few times. The gene calls are TRBV4-3 and TRBJ2-2; tentative D call: TRBD2 (6 bases). Trimming removed 3 bases from V and 4 bases from J, with 15 bases in between. The CDR3 runs to 16 residues. The germline CDR1 and CDR2 sequences are LGHNA and YSLEER. The chain's CDR3 is CASSQVTSRSTGELFF. CDR3 DNA sequence: TGCGCCAGCAGCCAGGTGACTAGTCGGTCCACCGGGGAGCTGTTTTTT.

The sample holds a few counts of this clonotype. The V gene is TRBV3-1, the J gene TRBJ1-4; D is undetermined. Germline CDR1 is LGHDT and CDR2 is YNNKEL (reference sequence). Trimming removed 8 bases from V and 0 bases from J, with 13 bases in between. CDR3 length: 15 amino acids. CDR3 in DNA: TGTGCCAGCGGGTCAGCGATCTCAACTAATGAAAAACTGTTTTTT. Translated: CASGSAISTNEKLFF.

This clonotype was seen more than once but under ten times. The gene calls are TRBV20-1 and TRBJ2-3; 7 bases align to TRBD1. The V gene end was trimmed by 6 bases and the J gene end by 0 bases; junction bases not matched to a gene: 27. Per the germline V gene, CDR1 is DFQATT and CDR2 is SNEGSKA (reference sequence). CDR3 length: 21 amino acids. The CDR3 is CSASHSGADRPGGVSTDTQYF. CDR3 sequence (DNA): TGCAGTGCCTCTCATTCTGGGGCGGACAGGCCTGGCGGAGTTAGCACAGATACGCAGTATTTT.

The chain employs TRBV28 and TRBJ2-7; D is possibly TRBD1 or TRBD2 (5 bases each). Near its end, the DNA agrees better with TRBJ2-4, so the J call may be wrong. In germline, CDR1 is MDHEN, CDR2 SYDVKM. CDR3 length: 13 amino acids. CDR3 sequence reads: CASSFPGTDIQYF. The CDR3 DNA is TGTGCCAGCAGTTTTCCGGGGACCGACATTCAGTACTTC.